The 10 T cell receptor beta chains presented below share a single source sample, sequenced in a study of T-cell reconstitution after alpha-beta-depleted transplantation in children. The authors prepared the TCRbeta library with unique molecular identifiers. TCRdb fed the PCR reads into MiXCR, producing one record per CDR3 protein. The data show approximately 400,000 distinct CDR3 sequences, with 15% to 20% seen just once and less than 30% held by the top ten. This specimen was PBMCs, mostly from graft donor cells, taken 360 days after TCRalphabeta/CD19-depleted stem cell transplant. The origin of the receptors is a boy younger than two who had a stem cell transplant for Wiskott-Aldrich syndrome, so the T cells may come from the graft donor.

The J gene is TRBJ2-6, the V gene TRBV5-1; D gene ambiguous. Germline values: CDR1 SGHRS, CDR2 YFSETQ. The V and J ends lost 0 bases and 5 bases respectively, with 9 bases between them. CDR3 size: 15 residues. The CDR3 loop reads CASSLEPRRANVLTF. CDR3 DNA: TGCGCCAGCAGCTTGGAGCCGAGGAGGGCCAACGTCCTGACTTTC.

In its sample, this clonotype was seen many times. The chain is built from TRBV7-8 and TRBJ2-6; D is possibly TRBD1 (6 bases). V lost 6 bases to trimming and J lost 0 bases, with 9 bases between them. CDR3 length: 15 amino acids. Germline-derived CDR1 and CDR2 are SGHVS and FQNEAQ. The DNA of the CDR3 is TGTGCCAGCAGAATGGACAGCTCTGGGGCCAACGTCCTGACTTTC. It yields the protein CASRMDSSGANVLTF.

The chain uses TRBV27 and TRBJ2-7; the D gene is possibly TRBD2 (5 bases). Germline V gene lookup returns CDR1 MNHEY and CDR2 SMNVEV (reference sequence). Deletions cut 5 bases from V and 0 bases from J, with 11 bases between. The length of the CDR3 is 14 residues. CDR3 amino acids: CASSRVASSYEQYF. Here the CDR3 DNA reads TGTGCCAGCAGTAGGGTAGCGTCCTCCTACGAGCAGTACTTC.

The chain employs TRBV7-9 and TRBJ2-3, with TRBD2 matching over 7 bases. V lost 8 bases, J lost 3 bases, and 8 bases stayed unmatched. Germline V gene sequence: CDR1 SEHNR, CDR2 FQNEAQ (reference sequence). The CDR3 is 14 residues long. The CDR3 protein is CASLPPGGTDTQYF. For the CDR3, the DNA is TGTGCCAGCCTCCCGCCGGGGGGAACAGATACGCAGTATTTT.

As for this clonotype: At one end, the junction sequence differs from germline, possibly due to a read error. V is TRBV7-9 and J is TRBJ2-2; possibly TRBD2 for D (5 bases). Germline V lookup: CDR1 SEHNR, CDR2 FQNEAQ (reference sequence). The CDR3 runs to 14 residues. DNA for the CDR3: TGTGCCAGCAGCCCTTGGGTCGGCTGCTGGGAGCTGCTTTTT. Its protein product is CASSPWVGCWELLF.

The chain has TRBV5-1 and TRBJ2-3; D unresolved. This CDR3 region has 14 residues. V dropped 3 bases and J dropped 1 base, with 9 bases sitting between them. Germline CDR1 reads SGHRS; CDR2 reads YFSETQ. The DNA of the CDR3 is TGCGCCAGCAGCTCCCTAGGACGCACAGATACGCAGTATTTT. Translated, it gives CASSSLGRTDTQYF.

The rearrangement uses TRBV10-3 and TRBJ2-7; no reliable D call. CDR3 length: 11 residues. Germline V gives CDR1 ENHRY, CDR2 SYGVKD. The germline V and J ends were trimmed by 2 bases and 7 bases, with 6 bases remaining between them. The CDR3 sequence: CAISENMEQYF. For the CDR3, the DNA is TGTGCCATCAGTGAGAATATGGAGCAGTACTTC.

The chain joins TRBV12-3 or TRBV12-4 to TRBJ2-1, with D possibly being TRBD1 (5 bases). V lost 6 bases, J lost 0 bases, and 12 bases lay in between. CDR3 length: 15 amino acids. The CDR3 bases are TGTGCCAGCAGCAAGGACACGGCCTCCTACAATGAGCAGTTCTTC. Translated, it gives CASSKDTASYNEQFF.

This CDR3 reads CATSDPGTGVNEQFF. The CDR3 DNA is TGTGCCACCAGTGACCCCGGGACAGGGGTCAATGAGCAGTTCTTC. The chain carries TRBV24-1 and TRBJ2-1; TRBD1 matches at 10 bases. Germline lookup yields CDR1 KGHDR and CDR2 SFDVKD. The trim removed 4 bases at V and 6 bases at J, leaving 5 bases unmatched. CDR3 length: 15 residues.

The CDR3 nucleotides are TGCAGTGCAAGACAGGGTTCCTTCTATGGCTACACCTTC. Translating gives CSARQGSFYGYTF. This chain joins TRBV20-1 and TRBJ1-2; 7 nucleotides match TRBD1. The V segment lost 6 bases and the J segment 4 bases; nucleotides outside the gene matches: 8. The CDR3 consists of 13 residues. Germline V gene data show CDR1 as DFQATT and CDR2 as SNEGSKA (reference sequence).